The 27 T cell receptor beta chains given below trace back to one sample, sequenced in a study of vaccination effects on CD4 cells after COVID-19. Their antigens are not known. Assay: immunoSEQ multiplex PCR; the TCRdb copy retains only in-frame clones and omits some. The table lists 45,000 to 50,000 clones, about 67% of them singletons. After more than 8 days in culture, the CD4+ T cells were isolated. The sequencing used CD4+ T cells from PBMCs cultured without peptide, collected before COVID-19 vaccination. The receptors originated from a human donor who received a COVID-19 vaccine.

V gene TRBV27 combines with J gene TRBJ1-1; D remains unclear. V shed 6 bases and J shed 6 bases, with 23 bases lying between them. Germline V lookup: CDR1 MNHEY, CDR2 SMNVEV (reference sequence). The CDR3 length is 16 residues. The CDR3 DNA is TGTGCCAGCAGACCCGGGGTCGGGCGGTCGAGCGCTGAAGCTTTCTTT. It translates to CASRPGVGRSSAEAFF.

This chain uses TRBV10-1 with TRBJ2-1, with D possibly matching TRBD2 (6 bases). CDR1 WNHNN and CDR2 SYGVQD come from the germline V gene (reference sequence). The CDR3 spans 11 residues. V shed 11 bases and J shed 9 bases, with 14 bases lying between them. As DNA, the CDR3 is TGCGCCCCCAGTGGGAGGCGTGAGCAGTTCTTC. Amino acids: CAPSGRREQFF.

This clone was detected only a few times. The V call is TRBV3-1 (or the pseudogene TRBV3-2), the J call TRBJ2-7; D call uncertain. This CDR3 is 12 amino acids long. Trimming stripped 1 base from V and 3 bases from J, with 4 bases between. Germline V gene sequence: CDR1 LGHDT, CDR2 YNNKEL (reference sequence). The CDR3 bases are TGTGCCAGCAGCCAAGGCGGCTACGAGCAGTACTTC. Translation: CASSQGGYEQYF.

The chain combines TRBV6-6 with TRBJ2-1; TRBD1 might be the D (6 bases). Germline CDR1 and CDR2: MNHNY and SVGAGI (reference sequence). The CDR3 extends over 15 amino acids. Trimming stripped 7 bases from V and 5 bases from J, with 18 bases between. In nucleotides, the CDR3 is TGTGCCAGCATCCATACTGGACAGCCCCACAATGAGCAGTTCTTC. Translation: CASIHTGQPHNEQFF.

The rearrangement uses TRBV3-1 (or the pseudogene TRBV3-2) and TRBJ2-3; 9 nucleotides line up with TRBD2. The CDR3 covers 14 residues. Germline CDR1 reads LGHDT; CDR2 reads YNNKEL (reference sequence). J gave up 4 bases and V 8 bases, and 7 bases lay outside the gene matches. The DNA for the CDR3 is TGTGCCAGCTGTCTGCGGGGGGGCTCAGATACGCAGTATTTT. Its translation: CASCLRGGSDTQYF.

The chain carries TRBV4-3 and TRBJ1-1; D gene unclear. This CDR3 comprises 13 residues. Looked up from germline, CDR1 is LGHNA and CDR2 is YSLEER. The ends were cut back, 4 bases at V and 5 bases at J, with 11 bases in the middle. CDR3 DNA: TGCGCCAGCAGCCCGCGGAGGTTAACTGAAGCTTTCTTT. Translation gives CASSPRRLTEAFF.

This rearrangement joins TRBV3-1 (or the pseudogene TRBV3-2) to TRBJ2-5; D is uncertain. In germline, CDR1 is LGHDT, CDR2 YNNKEL (reference sequence). V was shortened by 1 base and J by 4 bases, with 1 base between the two germline ends. This CDR3 is 11 amino acids long. The CDR3 sequence: CASSQGETQYF. The CDR3 region has the DNA TGTGCCAGCAGCCAAGGAGAGACCCAGTACTTC.

This clone was found a few times. This sequence joins TRBV5-1 and TRBJ1-4, with D possibly TRBD1 on 5 matching bases. Between the trimmed V and J ends, which lost 1 base and 3 bases, there was a span of 10 bases. Germline V CDR1 and CDR2: SGHRS, YFSETQ. The CDR3 has 15 amino acids. CDR3 bases: TGCGCCAGCAGCTTGCAGGCAGGGCCTAATGAAAAACTGTTTTTT. Translating it yields CASSLQAGPNEKLFF.

The V and J genes are TRBV6-5 and TRBJ1-5; D call uncertain. CDR3 length: 13 residues. Trimming left V 6 bases short and J 4 bases short, with 10 bases between. Germline CDR1 reads MNHEY; CDR2 reads SVGAGI. The CDR3 sequence: CASRPPMNQPQHF. DNA of the CDR3: TGTGCCAGCAGACCCCCCATGAATCAGCCCCAGCATTTT.

This clone was counted between two and nine times. The V gene is TRBV19, the J gene TRBJ1-2; 9 nucleotides line up with TRBD1. J was trimmed by 1 base and V by 6 bases; bases with no gene match: 3. Germline lookup yields CDR1 LNHDA and CDR2 SQIVND (reference sequence). The length of the CDR3 is 14 residues. The CDR3 DNA reads TGTGCCAGTAGAAGGGGACAGGGTAACTATGGCTACACCTTC. Encoded protein: CASRRGQGNYGYTF.

V usage is TRBV24-1 and J usage is TRBJ2-3; possibly TRBD2 for D (5 bases). CDR3 length: 15 amino acids. The germline V gene encodes CDR1 KGHDR and CDR2 SFDVKD. V was pared by 2 bases and J by 2 bases, with 10 bases between. The DNA for the CDR3 is TGTGCCACCAGTGATTCGCGGGTTAACACAGATACGCAGTATTTT. This gives the protein CATSDSRVNTDTQYF.

The chain recombines TRBV7-2 with TRBJ1-1, with D possibly matching TRBD1 (6 bases). Trimming shortened V by 5 bases and J by 7 bases, and 14 bases separated the two germline ends. The CDR3 runs 13 residues. Per the germline V gene, CDR1 is SGHTA and CDR2 is FQGNSA. The CDR3 bases are TGTGCCAGCAGCACTGGACAGAGCCTTGAAGCTTTCTTT. As protein: CASSTGQSLEAFF.

The V and J genes are TRBV7-9 and TRBJ2-5; D remains unclear. Trimming stripped 5 bases from V and 0 bases from J, with 4 bases between. The CDR3 consists of 12 residues. Per germline, CDR1 SEHNR and CDR2 FQNEAQ (reference sequence). CDR3 DNA: TGTGCCAGCAGCCGGTACCAAGAGACCCAGTACTTC. It is translated as CASSRYQETQYF.

The V call is TRBV5-6, the J call TRBJ2-7; D may be TRBD1 (5 bases). Germline CDR1 SGHDT, CDR2 YYEEEE. The CDR3 sequence is 16 residues long. V lost 2 bases to trimming and J lost 2 bases, with 17 bases between them. The CDR3 region is CASSLTRQHTTYEQYF. CDR3 DNA: TGTGCCAGCAGCTTAACGAGACAGCACACTACCTACGAGCAGTACTTC.

The chain is built from TRBV5-4 and TRBJ1-1; unclear D gene. V dropped 0 bases and J dropped 0 bases, with 9 bases sitting between them. The CDR3 length is 15 residues. Looked up from germline, CDR1 is SGHNT and CDR2 is YYREEE (reference sequence). CDR3 in amino acids: CASSLVGRLNTEAFF. The CDR3 DNA sequence: TGTGCCAGCAGCTTGGTTGGCAGACTGAACACTGAAGCTTTCTTT.

This chain's CDR3 is CASSLEGNEQYF. In nucleotides, the CDR3 is TGCGCCAGCAGCTTGGAGGGCAACGAGCAGTACTTC. This rearrangement joins TRBV5-1 to TRBJ2-7; D remains unclear. In germline, CDR1 is SGHRS, CDR2 YFSETQ. The CDR3 spans 12 residues. V was shortened by 0 bases and J by 5 bases, with 6 bases between the two germline ends. The full variable domain, in which reference TRBV5-1 and TRBJ2-7 provide the parts outside the CDR3, is KAGVTQTPRYLIKTRGQQVTLSCSPISGHRSVSWYQQTPGQGLQFLFEYFSETQRNKGNFPGRFSGRQFSNSRSEMNVSTLELGDSALYLCASSLEGNEQYFGPGTRLTVT.

In this sample, this clone turned up a few times. The chain uses TRBV5-4 and TRBJ2-1; TRBD2 matches at 10 bases. Germline V gene sequence: CDR1 SGHNT, CDR2 YYREEE (reference sequence). The CDR3 loop spans 14 amino acids. V lost 2 bases to trimming and J lost 5 bases; unmatched junction nucleotides: 1. CDR3 DNA sequence: TGTGCCAGCAGCTTCCTAGCGGGGGACAATGAGCAGTTCTTC. Its translation is CASSFLAGDNEQFF.

The rearrangement uses TRBV5-1 and TRBJ2-1; D is possibly TRBD2 (6 bases). Trimming pared 0 bases from V and 6 bases from J, leaving 13 bases between. The CDR3 is 15 amino acids. CDR1 and CDR2 from the germline V gene are SGHRS and YFSETQ. The CDR3 loop is CASSLGGERGNEQFF. The DNA of the CDR3 is TGCGCCAGCAGCTTGGGCGGGGAAAGGGGCAATGAGCAGTTCTTC.

The J gene is TRBJ1-1, the V gene TRBV6-5; perhaps TRBD1 as D (6 bases). The V and J ends lost 7 bases and 1 base respectively, with 16 bases between them. Germline V gene lookup returns CDR1 MNHEY and CDR2 SVGAGI. CDR3 length: 15 residues. CDR3 DNA: TGTGCCAGCACCCTGGACAGCTACTCGAACACTGAAGCTTTCTTT. This codes for CASTLDSYSNTEAFF.

The chain has TRBV5-4 and TRBJ1-1, with a tentative D call TRBD1 (6 bases). The V end lost 3 bases, the J end lost 9 bases, and 12 bases lay between the germline ends. This CDR3 has 12 residues. Germline assignment: CDR1 SGHNT and CDR2 YYREEE (reference sequence). The CDR3 region is CASSWSTGQAFF. The CDR3 DNA reads as TGTGCCAGCAGCTGGTCGACAGGCCAAGCTTTCTTT.

The gene calls are TRBV4-2 and TRBJ1-1; D uncertain. CDR3 length: 16 residues. Per germline, CDR1 LGHNA and CDR2 YNFKEQ. Trimming removed 0 bases at V and 5 bases at J, with 16 bases between. CDR3 nucleotide sequence: TGTGCCAGCAGCCAAGATAGAACAGTAAAGGAGACTGAAGCTTTCTTT. This codes for CASSQDRTVKETEAFF.

This clone was counted a few times. J is TRBJ1-2 and V is TRBV4-2, with unresolved D. The CDR3 covers 12 residues. The V end was cut by 0 bases, the J end by 5 bases, with 4 bases between. Per germline, CDR1 LGHNA and CDR2 YNFKEQ. In nucleotides, the CDR3 is TGTGCCAGCAGCCAAGAAGGGTATGGCTACACCTTC. This sequence encodes CASSQEGYGYTF.

The chain is built from TRBV7-2 and TRBJ1-6, with D unclear. The CDR3 has 16 amino acids. Looked up from germline, CDR1 is SGHTA and CDR2 is FQGNSA. Trimming shortened V by 3 bases and J by 5 bases, and 14 bases separated the two germline ends. The CDR3 bases are TGTGCCAGCAGCTTTAGCGCCCCGGGTAATAATTCACCCCTCCACTTT. Its translation is CASSFSAPGNNSPLHF.

The chain employs TRBV6-6 and TRBJ2-1, with 7 bases fitting TRBD1. This CDR3 comprises 17 residues. Trimming took 5 bases from V and 0 from J; bases not matched to a gene: 10. Germline-derived CDR1 and CDR2 are MNHNY and SVGAGI (reference sequence). The DNA for the CDR3 is TGTGCCAGCAGTCGAATCCACAGGGACAGCTCCTACAATGAGCAGTTCTTC. Its protein product is CASSRIHRDSSYNEQFF.

The chain uses TRBV6-2 or TRBV6-3 and TRBJ1-1; D might be TRBD1 (5 bases). CDR1 MNHEY and CDR2 SVGEGT come from the germline V gene. CDR3 length equals 16 residues. Deletions cut 0 bases from V and 1 base from J, with 12 bases between. The CDR3 nucleotides read TGTGCCAGCAGTTACTCGCGAGGAAGGGGGAACACTGAAGCTTTCTTT. Protein product: CASSYSRGRGNTEAFF.

The gene calls are TRBV6-5 and TRBJ2-1; TRBD2 aligns across 10 bases. Trimming took 7 bases from V and 9 from J; bases not matched to a gene: 9. Germline loops: CDR1 MNHEY, CDR2 SVGAGI. This CDR3 is 14 amino acids long. CDR3 sequence reads: CASTSGLADSEQFF. As DNA, the CDR3 is TGTGCCAGCACTTCCGGACTAGCGGATAGTGAGCAGTTCTTC.

The chain links TRBV9 to TRBJ1-4; TRBD1 might be the D (6 bases). Per germline, CDR1 SGDLS and CDR2 YYNGEE. Trimming stripped 2 bases from V and 2 bases from J, with 10 bases between. The CDR3 has 15 amino acids. The CDR3 DNA follows: TGTGCCAGCAGCGTCGGACAGAGGACTAATGAAAAACTGTTTTTT. Amino acids: CASSVGQRTNEKLFF.